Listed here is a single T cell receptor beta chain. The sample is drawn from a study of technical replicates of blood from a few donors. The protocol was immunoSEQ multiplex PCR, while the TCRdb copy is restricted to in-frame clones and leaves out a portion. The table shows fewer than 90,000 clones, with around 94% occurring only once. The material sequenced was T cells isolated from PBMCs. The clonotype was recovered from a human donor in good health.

This CDR3 is CASSPRTSGIRSSTQYF. The CDR3 DNA reads TGTGCCAGCAGCCCGAGGACTAGCGGGATACGGAGCAGTACGCAGTATTTT. The chain couples TRBV5-5 to TRBJ2-3; 12 positions agree with TRBD2. The CDR3 sequence is 17 residues long. Germline assignment: CDR1 SGHKS and CDR2 YYEKEE (reference sequence). The J segment lost 8 bases and the V segment lost 4 bases, leaving 14 bases of the junction unmatched.